This entry lists 2 T cell receptor beta chains sequenced from one sample in a study of cytomegalovirus exposure and HLA in healthy donors. The PCR used 60 Vbeta and 13 Jbeta primers. TCRdb's table, derived via immunoSEQ multiplex PCR, lists solely in-frame clones and lacks some. Here the sample spans 84,000 or so clones, about three quarters being singletons. The sequenced material came from PBMCs. The receptors shown here come from a boy younger than 18 in good health and CMV-seronegative.

This chain's CDR3 is CASSFGGSGSYEQYF. The DNA of the CDR3 is TGTGCCAGCAGCTTCGGGGGGAGCGGGTCCTACGAGCAGTACTTC. V and J are TRBV7-6 and TRBJ2-7, with 7 nucleotides matching TRBD2. Germline values: CDR1 SGHVS, CDR2 FNYEAQ. The trim removed 3 bases at V and 1 base at J, leaving 6 bases unmatched. This CDR3 comprises 15 residues.

The chain recombines TRBV9 with TRBJ1-6; D perhaps matches TRBD1 (6 bases). Germline CDR1 SGDLS, CDR2 YYNGEE. The V gene lost 6 bases and the J gene lost 4 bases, with 8 bases spanning the gap. The CDR3 has 13 amino acids. CDR3: CASTQGYNSPLHF. The CDR3 nucleotides read TGTGCCAGCACCCAGGGGTATAATTCACCCCTCCACTTT.